These 24 T cell receptor beta chains were all obtained from the same sample, sequenced in a study of identical twins. TCRdb reanalysed the 5' RACE reads using MiXCR and keeps one entry per CDR3 protein. The sample includes 450,000 or so distinct CDR3 sequences, over 11% of them seen just once. These same records also appear under a second study, on yellow fever vaccine responses in identical twins.

Material: CD4+ T cells sorted from blood. These receptors came from a woman between 18 and 29 years old in good health.

There are many counts of this clonotype. This rearrangement joins TRBV6-5 to TRBJ2-7, with D unresolved. Germline assignment: CDR1 MNHEY and CDR2 SVGAGI. The length of the CDR3 is 15 residues. Trimming stripped 0 bases from V and 0 bases from J, with 9 bases between. This CDR3 reads CASSYSGASSYEQYF. For the CDR3, the DNA is TGTGCCAGCAGTTACTCTGGCGCCAGCTCCTACGAGCAGTACTTC.

Worth noting for this clonotype: The junction and the germline gene differ at one end; a read error may be behind it. The chain employs TRBV3-1 and TRBJ2-2, with a tentative D call TRBD1 (7 bases). The CDR3 runs to 15 residues. Per germline, CDR1 LGHDT and CDR2 YNNKEL (reference sequence). CDR3 sequence (DNA): TGTGCCTGCAGCCAGCAGGGGGGGAACACCGGGGAGCTGTTTTTT. This translates into CACSQQGGNTGELFF.

Only a few counts were recorded for this clonotype. The genes are TRBV11-2 and TRBJ1-6; D is undetermined. Between the trimmed V and J ends, which lost 4 bases and 7 bases, there was a span of 5 bases. This CDR3 contains 12 residues. Germline V gene lookup returns CDR1 SGHAT and CDR2 FQNNGV. CDR3 DNA sequence: TGTGCCAGCAGCTCCCAAAATTCACCCCTCCACTTT. Translated: CASSSQNSPLHF.

The rearrangement joins TRBV7-6 to TRBJ2-1, with D possibly matching TRBD1 (6 bases). Germline lookup yields CDR1 SGHVS and CDR2 FNYEAQ. V was pared by 1 base and J by 5 bases, with 12 bases between. This CDR3 region has 15 residues. For the CDR3, the DNA is TGTGCCAGCAGCTTAGTAGGGGGATTTAACAATGAGCAGTTCTTC. Residues: CASSLVGGFNNEQFF.

V is TRBV7-9 and J is TRBJ1-1; D uncertain. Trimming stripped 4 bases from V and 5 bases from J, with 14 bases between. The CDR3 consists of 14 residues. Germline V CDR1 and CDR2: SEHNR, FQNEAQ (reference sequence). CDR3 DNA: TGTGCCAGCAGCTCCTATACAGCGGGGACTGAAGCTTTCTTT. Translated, it gives CASSSYTAGTEAFF.

The chain combines TRBV20-1 with TRBJ2-7, with 8 positions matching TRBD1. The length of the CDR3 is 13 residues. V was clipped by 5 bases and J by 4 bases; unmatched bases: 7. Germline V gene lookup returns CDR1 DFQATT and CDR2 SNEGSKA (reference sequence). DNA of the CDR3: TGCAGTGCTTGGGACAGGAACTTTTACGAGCAGTACTTC. This sequence encodes CSAWDRNFYEQYF.

This clonotype has more than one count but fewer than ten. This chain joins TRBV30 and TRBJ1-5; D not resolved. This CDR3 region has 11 residues. Trimming left V 5 bases short and J 1 base short, with 3 bases between. Looked up from germline, CDR1 is GTSNPN and CDR2 is SVGIG (reference sequence). The CDR3 sequence is CAWDSNQPQHF. CDR3 nucleotide sequence: TGTGCCTGGGACAGCAATCAGCCCCAGCATTTT.

V and J are TRBV15 and TRBJ2-5; perhaps TRBD2 as D (6 bases). This CDR3 comprises 17 residues. V gave up 3 bases and J gave up 2 bases, with 19 bases separating them. Germline loops: CDR1 LNHNV, CDR2 YYDKDF (reference sequence). This CDR3 reads CATSRATSGFRQETQYF. In DNA, the CDR3 is TGTGCCACCAGCAGGGCAACCAGCGGGTTTCGGCAAGAGACCCAGTACTTC.

This chain links TRBV21-1 with TRBJ2-5; TRBD1 is taken as the D call from the table, unchecked against the DNA. TRBV21-1 is marked as a pseudogene. This CDR3 has 14 amino acids. CDR3: CASSSWTEQETQYF. Written as DNA, the CDR3 is TGTGCCAGCAGCTCATGGACAGAGCAAGAGACCCAGTACTTC.

This clonotype came up a few times. The chain has TRBV5-1 and TRBJ2-1; the match to TRBD2 covers 14 bases. This CDR3 comprises 17 residues. J lost 5 bases, V lost 0 bases, and 4 bases had no gene match. Looked up from germline, CDR1 is SGHRS and CDR2 is YFSETQ. The CDR3: CASSLAGTSGRNNEQFF. CDR3 coding DNA: TGCGCCAGCAGCTTGGCCGGGACTAGCGGGAGAAACAATGAGCAGTTCTTC.

The chain uses TRBV7-2 and TRBJ1-6; a possible D gene is TRBD1 (5 bases). CDR3 size: 15 residues. Germline V gives CDR1 SGHTA, CDR2 FQGNSA. Trimming pared 7 bases from V and 0 bases from J, leaving 10 bases between. DNA of the CDR3: TGTGCCAGCACCGATGGGGGCTCCTATAATTCACCCCTCCACTTT. Residues: CASTDGGSYNSPLHF.

The chain has TRBV10-1 and TRBJ2-3, with TRBD1 matching over 7 bases. The CDR3 has 15 residues. Germline V CDR1 and CDR2: WNHNN, SYGVQD (reference sequence). J gave up 5 bases and V 4 bases, and 9 bases lay outside the gene matches. CDR3 in DNA: TGCGCCAGCAGTGTATGTGACAGGGTTTTAGATACGCAGTATTTT. It translates to CASSVCDRVLDTQYF.

A few counts support this clonotype. The chain has TRBV11-2 and TRBJ2-6; D perhaps matches TRBD2 (7 bases). Germline V gene lookup returns CDR1 SGHAT and CDR2 FQNNGV. The V end was cut by 1 base, the J end by 0 bases, with 10 bases between. The CDR3 is 17 amino acids. CDR3 sequence reads: CASSLVGGGSGANVLTF. The CDR3 nucleotides read TGTGCCAGCAGCTTAGTGGGAGGGGGCTCTGGGGCCAACGTCCTGACTTTC.

The chain employs TRBV4-3 and TRBJ2-7, with D perhaps matching TRBD2 (6 bases). The germline CDR1 and CDR2 sequences are LGHNA and YSLEER. The CDR3 is made up of 13 amino acids. The germline V and J ends were trimmed by 4 bases and 12 bases, with 19 bases remaining between them. CDR3 in amino acids: CASSLSNGPGRYF. As DNA, the CDR3 is TGCGCCAGCAGCCTCTCGAACGGTCCCGGGAGGTACTTC.

This clonotype was seen a handful of times. DNA for the CDR3: TGTGCCAGCGCGGGACTAGCGGGAGTTGGCGAGCAGTACTTC. Translating it yields CASAGLAGVGEQYF. The rearrangement uses TRBV14 and TRBJ2-7; 14 bases match TRBD2. Germline values: CDR1 SGHDN, CDR2 FVKESK. The CDR3 loop spans 14 amino acids. The junction had 6 bases not matched to a gene; V was cut back by 8 bases and J by 6 bases.

In its sample, this clonotype was seen a few times. This chain's CDR3 is CASSSDRGTYGYTF. The CDR3 bases are TGCGCCAGCAGCTCGGACAGGGGGACCTATGGCTACACCTTC. The chain couples TRBV5-1 to TRBJ1-2; 10 bases fit TRBD1. Trimming removed 3 bases from V and 4 bases from J; junction bases left unmatched: 3. From germline, CDR1 is SGHRS and CDR2 YFSETQ. The CDR3 totals 14 residues.

The CDR3: CASSFLAGGANEQFF. The CDR3 DNA sequence: TGTGCCAGCAGCTTTCTAGCGGGGGGGGCAAATGAGCAGTTCTTC. The rearrangement joins TRBV12-3 or TRBV12-4 to TRBJ2-1, with 12 bases lining up with TRBD2. V trimming: 6 bases; J trimming: 7 bases; junction bases outside the gene matches: 7. The CDR3 is 15 residues long.

This clonotype came up many times. The chain carries TRBV7-9 and TRBJ2-7, with D uncertain. Germline V lookup: CDR1 SEHNR, CDR2 FQNEAQ (reference sequence). Trimming took 5 bases from V and 3 from J, leaving 8 bases between them. This CDR3 region has 12 residues. The CDR3, as DNA: TGTGCCAGCAGCGCCACAAGCTACGAGCAGTACTTC. Protein sequence: CASSATSYEQYF.

As DNA, the CDR3 is TGTGCCAGCAGTGAGGGACAGCACACTGAAGCTTTCTTT. Protein: CASSEGQHTEAFF. V gene TRBV6-1 combines with J gene TRBJ1-1; TRBD1 agrees at 7 bases. V shed 3 bases and J 3 bases; nucleotides not matched to a gene: 1. This CDR3 is 13 amino acids long. Germline CDR1 and CDR2: MNHNS and SASEGT.

This clonotype has just a few counts. This chain connects TRBV10-3 to TRBJ1-4; D is perhaps TRBD1 (5 bases). Germline CDR1 reads ENHRY; CDR2 reads SYGVKD. The CDR3 extends over 13 amino acids. V was pared by 10 bases and J by 8 bases, with 17 bases between. Here the CDR3 reads CATMGPSNEKLFF. Here the CDR3 DNA reads TGTGCCACCATGGGGCCAAGTAACGAAAAACTGTTTTTT.

The rearrangement uses TRBV7-2 and TRBJ2-7; TRBD2 matches 13 bases. The CDR3 is 15 residues long. The germline V gene encodes CDR1 SGHTA and CDR2 FQGNSA. V lost 5 bases, J lost 2 bases, and 3 bases stayed unmatched. The CDR3 nucleotides read TGTGCCAGCAGCGTTACTAGCGGGGGGGCCTACGAGCAGTACTTC. This encodes CASSVTSGGAYEQYF.

In its sample, this clonotype was seen many times. The chain couples TRBV29-1 to TRBJ2-1; a possible D gene is TRBD2 (5 bases). The germline V and J ends were trimmed by 7 bases and 7 bases, with 8 bases remaining between them. Germline V gives CDR1 SQVTM, CDR2 ANQGSEA. The CDR3 is 10 amino acids. The CDR3 DNA is TGCAGCGCCGGGGTAAATGAGCAGTTCTTC. Its protein is CSAGVNEQFF.

The sample holds many counts of this clonotype. The V and J genes are TRBV4-3 and TRBJ1-4; D might be TRBD1 (5 bases). CDR1 is LGHNA, CDR2 YSLEER, per germline. The V end was cut by 0 bases, the J end by 8 bases, with 13 bases between. The CDR3 consists of 15 residues. The CDR3 here is CASSQDRGFGEKLFF. In DNA form, the CDR3 reads TGCGCCAGCAGCCAAGATCGGGGGTTTGGAGAAAAACTGTTTTTT.

The chain employs TRBV4-1 and TRBJ2-5; D gene unclear. V was shortened by 7 bases and J by 2 bases, with 11 bases between the two germline ends. The CDR3 consists of 13 residues. Per germline, CDR1 MGHRA and CDR2 YSYEKL. Written as DNA, the CDR3 is TGCGCCAGCATGGGGATGGAACAAGAGACCCAGTACTTC. As protein: CASMGMEQETQYF.